A selection of T cell receptor beta chains follows, all from one sample in a study of neoadjuvant nivolumab and ipilimumab in lung cancer. The repertoire was sequenced with immunoSEQ multiplex PCR; TCRdb's copy has only in-frame clones and lacks some. The data show about 1,900 clones, 65% to 85% seen once. The material was tumor tissue, obtained before neoadjuvant nivolumab, alone or with ipilimumab. All receptors come from an adult with non-small cell lung cancer. The CDR3 runs from the conserved cysteine through the conserved F or W. A D gene is named only where the DNA matches it firmly. Expanded clones get a size class; other rows say once, few or many, or leave the size out.

>.|.|TRBJ1-3|TRBV28
CASSATQGSGNTIYF
TGTGCCAGCAGCGCGACCCAGGGATCTGGAAACACCATATATTTT
>.|.|TRBJ2-6|TRBV4-1
CASSQGLASGANVLTF
TGCGCCAGCAGCCAAGGGCTCGCCTCTGGGGCCAACGTCCTGACTTTC
>.|.|TRBJ2-3|TRBV6-1
CASSLWLTDTQYF
TGTGCCAGCAGTTTATGGTTGACAGATACGCAGTATTTT
>.|.|TRBJ2-3|TRBV18
CASSPRDVVADTQYF
TGTGCCAGCTCACCAAGGGACGTCGTAGCAGATACGCAGTATTTT
>.|.|TRBJ1-2|TRBV11-3
CASSLTSRYGYTF
TGTGCCAGCAGCTTAACGAGTCGCTATGGCTACACCTTC
>.|.|TRBJ1-4|TRBV7-6
CASAPSWREGRQNEKLFF
TGTGCCAGCGCACCCAGTTGGAGGGAAGGTCGTCAAAATGAAAAACTGTTTTTT
>TRBD2|.|TRBJ2-7|TRBV27
CASQSWGLAGFHEQYF
TGTGCCAGCCAATCCTGGGGGCTAGCGGGTTTCCACGAGCAGTACTTC
>TRBD2|.|TRBJ2-2|TRBV7-6
CASSRDAAGRAGELFF
TGTGCCAGCAGCAGGGACGCCGCCGGGAGGGCCGGGGAGTTGTTTTTT
>TRBD2|.|TRBJ2-1|TRBV5-1
CASSLALSGGPSSYNEQFF
TGCGCCAGCAGCTTGGCCCTTAGCGGGGGTCCCAGCTCCTACAATGAGCAGTTCTTC
>TRBD2|.|TRBJ2-5|TRBV7-8
CASSLDLAGGLETQYF
TGTGCCAGCAGCTTAGATTTAGCGGGAGGTTTAGAGACCCAGTACTTC
>.|large|TRBJ2-6|TRBV7-3
CASSTTGTQGPGANVLTF
TGTGCCAGCAGCACCACCGGGACCCAAGGGCCTGGGGCCAACGTCCTGACTTTC
>TRBD2|.|TRBJ2-1|TRBV7-6
CASSLALGLAVANEQFF
TGTGCCAGCAGCTTAGCGCTGGGACTAGCAGTCGCCAATGAGCAGTTCTTC
>.|.|TRBJ2-2|TRBV11-3
CASSLAGINTGELFF
TGTGCCAGCAGCTTGGCGGGAATAAACACCGGGGAGCTGTTTTTT
>TRBD1|.|TRBJ1-2|TRBV6-6
CASNYRGGYGYTF
TGTGCCAGCAATTACAGGGGGGGGTATGGCTACACCTTC
>.|.|TRBJ2-7|TRBV28
CASSPPRGPTYEQYF
TGTGCCAGCAGTCCCCCACGGGGGCCAACCTACGAGCAGTACTTC
>.|.|TRBJ2-2|TRBV5-1
CASSFEKIANTGELFF
TGCGCCAGCAGCTTCGAAAAAATCGCGAACACCGGGGAGCTGTTTTTT
>.|.|TRBJ2-7|TRBV6-6
CASRRTNPYEQYF
TGTGCCAGCAGACGGACAAATCCCTACGAGCAGTACTTC
>TRBD2|once|TRBJ2-1|TRBV5-1
CASSLPERGDNEQFF
TGCGCCAGCAGCTTGCCAGAACGGGGGGACAATGAGCAGTTCTTC
>.|.|TRBJ2-7|TRBV10-1
CASSVNDEQYF
TGCGCCAGCAGTGTGAACGACGAGCAGTACTTC
>.|.|TRBJ2-7|TRBV4-3
CASSQDYRGSYEQYF
TGCGCCAGCAGCCAAGATTATCGGGGCTCCTACGAGCAGTACTTC
>.|.|TRBJ2-1|TRBV4-2
CASSQVVPPGEQFF
TGTGCCAGCAGCCAAGTGGTCCCTCCGGGGGAGCAGTTCTTC
>TRBD2|.|TRBJ2-2|TRBV10-3
CAISERGLAGDTGELFF
TGTGCCATCAGTGAGAGGGGACTAGCGGGAGACACCGGGGAGCTGTTTTTT
>TRBD2|.|TRBJ2-5|TRBV7-2
CASSFLAGGPETQYF
TGTGCCAGCAGCTTTTTAGCGGGAGGGCCGGAGACCCAGTACTTC
>.|.|TRBJ1-2|TRBV6-1
CASSEARVPGYTF
TGTGCCAGCAGTGAAGCTAGGGTACCTGGCTACACCTTC
>TRBD2|.|TRBJ2-7|TRBV5-5
CASSLAGTSGTSGGYEQYF
TGTGCCAGCAGCTTGGCCGGGACTAGCGGGACGTCGGGAGGGTACGAGCAGTACTTC
>TRBD1|once|TRBJ1-4|TRBV2
CASRSGTGGTNEKLFF
TGTGCCAGCAGGTCCGGGACAGGGGGAACTAATGAAAAACTGTTTTTT
>.|.|TRBJ2-7|TRBV21-1
CASSKSGSAYEQYF
TGTGCCAGCAGCAAGTCCGGGAGCGCCTACGAGCAGTACTTC
>TRBD1|.|TRBJ2-6|TRBV5-1
CASSLPLNLIVYTGDAGANVLTF
TGCGCCAGCAGCCTTCCATTAAACCTCATCGTTTATACAGGGGACGCTGGGGCCAACGTCCTGACTTTC
>TRBD1|once|TRBJ2-2|TRBV18
CASSPDRAGELFF
TGTGCCAGCTCTCCGGACAGGGCCGGGGAGCTGTTTTTT
>TRBD1|.|TRBJ2-3|TRBV6-5
CASSRDRATDTQYF
TGTGCCAGCAGTCGGGACAGGGCCACAGATACGCAGTATTTT
>.|.|TRBJ2-7|TRBV5-6
CASSLSPGAGLYYEQYF
TGTGCCAGCAGCTTGAGCCCGGGAGCGGGCCTGTACTACGAGCAGTACTTC
>.|.|TRBJ2-7|TRBV4-1
CANSPWGGRSSYEQYF
TGCGCCAACAGCCCCTGGGGGGGCAGGAGCTCCTACGAGCAGTACTTC
>.|.|TRBJ2-7|TRBV19
CASSIASHPSYEQYF
TGTGCCAGTAGTATTGCCAGCCATCCTTCCTACGAGCAGTACTTC